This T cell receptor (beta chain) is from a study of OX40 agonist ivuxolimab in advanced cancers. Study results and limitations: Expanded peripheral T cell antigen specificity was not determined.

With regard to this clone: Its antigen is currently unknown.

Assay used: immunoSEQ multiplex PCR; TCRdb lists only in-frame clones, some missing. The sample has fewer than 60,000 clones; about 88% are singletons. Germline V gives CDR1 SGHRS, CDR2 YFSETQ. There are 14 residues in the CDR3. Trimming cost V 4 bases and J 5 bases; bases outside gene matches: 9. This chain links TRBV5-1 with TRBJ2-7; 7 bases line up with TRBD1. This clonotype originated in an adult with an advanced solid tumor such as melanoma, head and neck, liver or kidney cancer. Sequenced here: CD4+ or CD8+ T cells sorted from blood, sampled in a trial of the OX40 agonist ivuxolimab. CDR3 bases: TGCGCCAGCAGCAAAGAGGGACAGTCGGACGAGCAGTACTTC. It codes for CASSKEGQSDEQYF.